The rows below give T cell receptor beta chains drawn from one sample of a study of T cell responses to AZD1222 COVID-19 vaccine. The protocol was immunoSEQ multiplex PCR, while the TCRdb copy is restricted to in-frame clones and leaves out a portion. The repertoire consists of around 160,000 clones, with about 91% occurring once and the leading ten covering roughly 16%. The sample consisted of peripheral blood, taken on day 0 of AZD1222 vaccination. The receptors come from an adult in good health. Both conserved end residues are part of each CDR3. Fields, in order: V gene, clone size, D gene, J gene, CDR3 protein, CDR3 DNA. A D gene is named only where the DNA matches it firmly. Clone size, where shown, is once, few, many, or a class for clones that have expanded.

v_gene: TRBV9
abundance: NA
d_gene: TRBD2
j_gene: TRBJ2-1
CDR3aa: CASSLAGGKNNEQFF
CDR3nt: TGTGCCAGCAGCTTAGCGGGGGGGAAAAACAATGAGCAGTTCTTC

v_gene: TRBV11-2
abundance: NA
d_gene: TRBD2
j_gene: TRBJ2-1
CDR3aa: CASSLAGGSYNEQFF
CDR3nt: TGTGCCAGCAGCTTAGCGGGGGGCTCCTACAATGAGCAGTTCTTC

v_gene: TRBV6-5
abundance: once
d_gene: NA
j_gene: TRBJ1-2
CDR3aa: CASSYSGAHYGYTF
CDR3nt: TGTGCCAGCAGTTACTCGGGCGCCCACTATGGCTACACCTTC

v_gene: TRBV7-9
abundance: many
d_gene: TRBD1
j_gene: TRBJ1-4
CDR3aa: CASSSGQGNEKLFF
CDR3nt: TGTGCCAGCAGCTCGGGACAGGGTAATGAAAAACTGTTTTTT

v_gene: TRBV7-2
abundance: NA
d_gene: TRBD2
j_gene: TRBJ2-1
CDR3aa: CASSLAGLASYNEQFF
CDR3nt: TGTGCCAGCAGCTTAGCAGGACTAGCGAGTTACAATGAGCAGTTCTTC

v_gene: TRBV10-3
abundance: NA
d_gene: TRBD1
j_gene: TRBJ1-4
CDR3aa: CAISEGTGGAGDEKLFF
CDR3nt: TGTGCCATCAGTGAAGGGACAGGGGGCGCGGGGGACGAAAAACTGTTTTTT

v_gene: TRBV27
abundance: NA
d_gene: NA
j_gene: TRBJ1-1
CDR3aa: CASTPAGHTEAFF
CDR3nt: TGTGCCAGCACTCCTGCGGGACACACTGAAGCTTTCTTT

v_gene: TRBV7-9
abundance: NA
d_gene: TRBD1
j_gene: TRBJ2-2
CDR3aa: CASSGRTGRNTGELFF
CDR3nt: TGTGCCAGCAGCGGCCGGACAGGGAGGAACACCGGGGAGCTGTTTTTT

v_gene: TRBV5-5
abundance: NA
d_gene: NA
j_gene: TRBJ1-2
CDR3aa: CASSLGSGVANYGYTF
CDR3nt: TGTGCCAGCAGCTTGGGATCGGGTGTGGCGAACTATGGCTACACCTTC

v_gene: TRBV3-1/TRBV3-2
abundance: NA
d_gene: TRBD2
j_gene: TRBJ2-7
CDR3aa: CASSFNSGTYEQYF
CDR3nt: TGTGCCAGCAGCTTCAATAGCGGGACCTACGAGCAGTACTTC